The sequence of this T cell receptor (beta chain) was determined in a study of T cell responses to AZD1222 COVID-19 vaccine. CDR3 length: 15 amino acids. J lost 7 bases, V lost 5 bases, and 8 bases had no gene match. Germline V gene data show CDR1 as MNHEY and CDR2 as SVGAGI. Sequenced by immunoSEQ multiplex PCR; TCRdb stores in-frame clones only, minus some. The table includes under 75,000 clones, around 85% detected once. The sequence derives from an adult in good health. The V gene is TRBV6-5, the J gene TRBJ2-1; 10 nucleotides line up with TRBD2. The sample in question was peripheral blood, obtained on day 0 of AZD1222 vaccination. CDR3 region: CASSPLTSGSNEQFF. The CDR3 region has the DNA TGTGCCAGCAGTCCGTTGACTAGCGGGTCGAATGAGCAGTTCTTC.